The 15 T cell receptor beta chains in this list originate from one sample, sequenced in a study of breast tumors, draining lymph nodes, adjacent tissues. Samples came from axillary lymph nodes draining the breast cancer. TCRdb re-derived calls from the multiplex PCR reads in MiXCR, one entry per CDR3 protein. The table records about 130,000 distinct CDR3 sequences, roughly 20% of them present only once. Sequenced sample: axillary lymph node tissue. These receptors came from a female donor with breast cancer. Some clones in this sample may be carry-over from other donors' samples.

This clonotype was observed a few times. A much larger clone lies a single base off, so this may be a read error. This chain links TRBV13 with TRBJ2-7, with 8 bases identical to TRBD1. After removal of 1 base from V and 3 bases from J, the junction contained 5 bases not matched to a gene. CDR3 length: 15 amino acids. CDR1 is PRHDT, CDR2 FYEKMQ, per germline (reference sequence). The CDR3: CASSLVVTGVYEQYF. CDR3 DNA: TGTGCCAGCAGCTTAGTTGTGACAGGGGTCTACGAGCAGTACTTC. Full variable domain (rest looked up from reference TRBV13 and TRBJ2-7): AAGVIQSPRHLIKEKRETATLKCYPIPRHDTVYWYQQGPGQDPQFLISFYEKMQSDKGSIPDRFSAQQFSDYHSELNMSSLELGDSALYFCASSLVVTGVYEQYFGPGTRLTVT.

This chain connects TRBV25-1 to TRBJ1-4, with D perhaps TRBD1 (6 bases). Trimming pared 8 bases from V and 0 bases from J, leaving 10 bases between. The germline V gene encodes CDR1 MGHDK and CDR2 SYGVNS. This CDR3 region has 14 residues. The CDR3 coding sequence is TGTGCCAGCGCCAGGACAGCAACTAATGAAAAACTGTTTTTT. This gives the protein CASARTATNEKLFF.

This clonotype occurred a few times. The chain uses TRBV18 and TRBJ2-3; D gene uncertain. Trimming shortened V by 2 bases and J by 8 bases, and 11 bases separated the two germline ends. The CDR3 totals 13 residues. The germline gives CDR1 KGHSH, CDR2 LQKENI. The CDR3 sequence is CASSPKDWGTQYF. Here the CDR3 DNA reads TGTGCCAGCTCACCAAAAGATTGGGGTACGCAGTATTTT.

This clonotype was counted ten times or more. This rearrangement joins TRBV10-2 to TRBJ2-2; the match to TRBD2 covers 13 bases. Germline V gives CDR1 WSHSY, CDR2 SAAADI. Unmatched junction bases numbered 6, after V lost 9 bases and J lost 5 bases. CDR3 length: 15 residues. The CDR3 DNA reads TGCGCCAGTCAGGGACTAGCGGGAATTACCGGGGAGCTGTTTTTT. This translates into CASQGLAGITGELFF.

This clonotype was recorded many times. The chain employs TRBV7-6 and TRBJ1-2; D ambiguous. This CDR3 contains 15 residues. V was clipped by 2 bases and J by 4 bases, with 14 bases between them. Germline CDR1 reads SGHVS; CDR2 reads FNYEAQ. The CDR3 loop reads CASSLTTDSLYGYTF. The CDR3 coding sequence is TGTGCCAGCAGCTTAACCACAGACTCCCTCTATGGCTACACCTTC.

This clonotype was detected many times. CDR3: CASSIVREPYNEQFF. The CDR3 bases are TGTGCCAGTAGTATCGTCCGGGAGCCCTACAATGAGCAGTTCTTC. The V gene is TRBV19, the J gene TRBJ2-1; tentative D call: TRBD2 (6 bases). The CDR3 has 15 residues. Trimming removed 3 bases from V and 2 bases from J, with 11 bases in between. Per germline, CDR1 LNHDA and CDR2 SQIVND (reference sequence).

This chain connects TRBV9 to TRBJ1-1; 10 nucleotides align to TRBD1. The CDR3 covers 17 residues. In germline, CDR1 is SGDLS, CDR2 YYNGEE. V shed 0 bases and J 4 bases; nucleotides not matched to a gene: 9. CDR3 sequence: CASSVVGGTGVFTEAFF. The DNA for the CDR3 is TGTGCCAGCAGCGTAGTTGGCGGGACAGGGGTGTTCACTGAAGCTTTCTTT.

The rearrangement uses TRBV20-1 and TRBJ1-6, with TRBD1 matching over 7 bases. Germline V gives CDR1 DFQATT, CDR2 SNEGSKA (reference sequence). J was trimmed by 7 bases and V by 5 bases; bases with no gene match: 11. The CDR3 runs 15 residues. The CDR3 sequence is CSAAFGTASNSPLHF. DNA for the CDR3: TGCAGTGCTGCCTTCGGGACAGCCTCAAATTCACCCCTCCACTTT.

This clonotype was detected ten times or more. The chain uses TRBV15 and TRBJ2-7; the D gene could be TRBD1 or TRBD2 (6 bases each). The CDR3 extends over 16 amino acids. Trimming pared 3 bases from V and 1 base from J, leaving 16 bases between. Germline-derived CDR1 and CDR2 are LNHNV and YYDKDF (reference sequence). The CDR3 protein is CATSRDRGRGSYEQYF. The CDR3 bases are TGTGCCACCAGCAGGGACAGAGGACGGGGGTCCTACGAGCAGTACTTC.

This clonotype was detected a few times. CDR3 sequence reads: CASSIGNTDTQYF. As DNA, the CDR3 is TGTGCCAGTAGTATAGGAAACACAGATACGCAGTATTTT. The chain uses TRBV19 and TRBJ2-3; D is unresolved. The CDR3 extends over 13 amino acids. The germline V gene encodes CDR1 LNHDA and CDR2 SQIVND (reference sequence). V lost 1 base and J lost 2, with 4 bases in between.

This clonotype was recorded at least ten times. The gene calls are TRBV7-9 and TRBJ1-3, with TRBD1 matching 7 bases. Germline values: CDR1 SEHNR, CDR2 FQNEAQ (reference sequence). The trim removed 5 bases at V and 8 bases at J, leaving 12 bases unmatched. This CDR3 has 15 residues. The CDR3 reads CASSPRTGRGDTIYF. The CDR3 DNA follows: TGTGCCAGCAGCCCCCGGACAGGCCGTGGGGACACCATATATTTT.

This clonotype was seen repeatedly, ten times or more. This sequence joins TRBV18 and TRBJ1-2, with D unresolved. This CDR3 comprises 15 residues. Trimming pared 3 bases from V and 2 bases from J, leaving 13 bases between. The germline CDR1 and CDR2 sequences are KGHSH and LQKENI. In nucleotides, the CDR3 is TGTGCCAGCTCACCGCCCGGACTCAACAACTATGGCTACACCTTC. This sequence encodes CASSPPGLNNYGYTF.

This clonotype has ten or more counts. The gene calls are TRBV6-6 and TRBJ2-2; D is unresolved. Germline lookup yields CDR1 MNHNY and CDR2 SVGAGI (reference sequence). The CDR3 is 13 amino acids. Trimming removed 6 bases at V and 6 bases at J, with 11 bases between. In nucleotides, the CDR3 is TGTGCCAGCAGCAGAGCCATCCCCGGGGAGCTGTTTTTT. It translates to CASSRAIPGELFF.

The rearrangement links TRBV27 to TRBJ2-7; D call uncertain. CDR3 length: 13 residues. V lost 3 bases and J 6 bases, leaving 12 bases between the germline ends. Per the germline V gene, CDR1 is MNHEY and CDR2 is SMNVEV (reference sequence). CDR3 in DNA: TGTGCCAGCAGTTTCGCATCGGGTAGCGAGCAGTACTTC. This encodes CASSFASGSEQYF.

This clonotype occurred many times. The chain is built from TRBV29-1 and TRBJ2-5; 9 bases map to TRBD1. The CDR3 spans 13 residues. V lost 4 bases and J lost 4; bases outside the gene matches: 4. The germline gives CDR1 SQVTM, CDR2 ANQGSEA. CDR3 sequence: CSVGQGVAETQYF. The CDR3 DNA is TGCAGCGTTGGACAGGGGGTCGCAGAGACCCAGTACTTC.